This T cell receptor (beta chain) was recorded in a study of neurological immune-mediated disorders. TCRdb recomputed calls from the 5' RACE reads with MiXCR, one row per CDR3 protein. Among 30,000 to 35,000 distinct CDR3 sequences listed, roughly 25% were seen once. Input material: CD4+ T cells from blood. The sequence came from a man aged 45-65 years with HTLV-1-associated myelopathy (HAM/TSP).

The CDR3 DNA follows: TGCGCCAGCAGCCAAGCTCCGGACCAGAGCTCCTACAATGAGCAGTTCTTC. It yields the protein CASSQAPDQSSYNEQFF. The rearrangement joins TRBV4-1 to TRBJ2-1; D not resolved. V was pared by 1 base and J by 0 bases, with 13 bases between. The CDR3 loop spans 17 amino acids. CDR1 and CDR2 (germline): MGHRA, YSYEKL.